A selection of T cell receptor beta chains follows, all from one sample in a study of T cell repertoires in cytomegalovirus infection. TCRdb reprocessed the reads via MiXCR and lists one record per CDR3 protein. The sample lists about 600,000 distinct CDR3 sequences, around 24% occurring once. Sequencing was performed on CD8+ T cells from PBMCs. These TCRs come from a human donor in good health (CMV status not recorded). Some clones in this sample may be carry-over from other donors' samples. Each CDR3 is given with its conserved first and last residue. A D gene is named only where the DNA matches it firmly. The size field is filled for only some rows; it gives once, few, many or a size class.

d_gene | j_gene | v_gene | abundance | CDR3nt | CDR3aa
- | TRBJ2-3 | TRBV7-2 | many | TGTGCCAGCAGCGCACCTTCCGGGGTTCCGCAGTATTTT | CASSAPSGVPQYF
- | TRBJ1-2 | TRBV20-1 | - | TGCAGTGCTAGACCGCTAACCGGGACCTTC | CSARPLTGTF
- | TRBJ2-7 | TRBV14 | few | TGTGCCAGCAGCCAAGATCTGGCCATGGGTAGAGGCCCCTACGAGCAGTACTTC | CASSQDLAMGRGPYEQYF
TRBD1 | TRBJ2-1 | TRBV19 | - | TGTGCCAGTAGTATAGCTGCGACAGGGCTCAATGAGCAGTTCTTC | CASSIAATGLNEQFF
TRBD2 | TRBJ2-1 | TRBV5-6 | few | TGTGCCAGCAGCTTGGGGACTAGCGGTCTCGATGAGCAGTTCTTC | CASSLGTSGLDEQFF
- | TRBJ2-1 | TRBV7-8 | many | TGTGCCAGCCTCCCGGGAAAAAGGGGTAATGAGCAGTTCTTC | CASLPGKRGNEQFF
- | TRBJ2-5 | TRBV7-2 | many | TGTGCCAGCAGCTTAGCGGGGGGCATTTCCCCGTACCAAGAGACCCAGTACTTC | CASSLAGGISPYQETQYF
TRBD2 | TRBJ2-1 | TRBV20-1 | - | TGCAGTGCTAGAGATCACGGTAGCGGGGGGGCCCCGAATGAGCAGTTCTTC | CSARDHGSGGAPNEQFF
TRBD1 | TRBJ1-2 | TRBV28 | many | TGTGCCAGCACCGTTGACAGGGGCTATGGCTACACCTTC | CASTVDRGYGYTF
- | TRBJ1-5 | TRBV3-1 | - | TGTGCCAGCAGCCAAGATGAATCGTCCGGGGGCGCGGGACAGCCCCAGCATTTT | CASSQDESSGGAGQPQHF
TRBD1 | TRBJ2-1 | TRBV7-6 | many | TGTGCCAGCAGCTCTCCTTCTGGGACAGGGGATAGGAATGAGCAGTTCTTC | CASSSPSGTGDRNEQFF
TRBD1 | TRBJ1-5 | TRBV7-8 | - | TGTGCCAGCAGCCCAGGGGGGTATCGCAATCAGCCCCAGCATTTT | CASSPGGYRNQPQHF
TRBD1 | TRBJ2-5 | TRBV28 | many | TGTGCCAGCAGTACGCTCCCTGGCAGGGGGCAAGAGACCCAGTACTTC | CASSTLPGRGQETQYF
- | TRBJ1-1 | TRBV6-5 | few | TGTGCCAGCAGTCGTGAAATAAAAGGGAACACTGAAGCTTTCTTT | CASSREIKGNTEAFF
- | TRBJ2-4 | TRBV11-2 | many | TGTGCCAGCACCCCCGGGACCAGGGGGAGGCATCTAGCCAAAAACATTCAGTACTTC | CASTPGTRGRHLAKNIQYF
TRBD2 | TRBJ2-5 | TRBV28 | many | TGTGCCAGCAGTTTCCTCGAGCTAGCGGGGAAGTACCAAGAGACCCAGTACTTC | CASSFLELAGKYQETQYF
- | TRBJ2-5 | TRBV6-6 | - | TGTGCCAGCAGTTATGGGGGATTGGGAGAGACCCAGTACTTC | CASSYGGLGETQYF
- | TRBJ2-7 | TRBV27 | - | TGTGCCACCTCCCGGAGGGGATACGAGCAGTACTTC | CATSRRGYEQYF
TRBD1 | TRBJ2-7 | TRBV3-1 | - | TGTGCCAGCAGACAAAAGACAGGGGGCAGGTACGAGCAGTACTTC | CASRQKTGGRYEQYF
- | TRBJ2-2 | TRBV6-2/TRBV6-3 | - | TGTGCCAGCACGTCAGGTGTTGTCACCGGGGAGCTGTTTTTT | CASTSGVVTGELFF
TRBD1 | TRBJ1-1 | TRBV15 | - | TGTGCCACCAGCAGAGTGAGGACAGGGGAAGCTTTCTTT | CATSRVRTGEAFF
- | TRBJ1-1 | TRBV2 | few | TGTGCCAGCCTCATCGGTCCTTACACTGAAGCTTTCTTT | CASLIGPYTEAFF
- | TRBJ2-2 | TRBV29-1 | few | TGCAGCGTTGGAGCGCTCGGGGAGCTGTTTTTT | CSVGALGELFF
TRBD2 | TRBJ2-5 | TRBV28 | many | TGTGCCAGCAGCTTGAGCGGGGGTTTAGAGACCCAGTACTTC | CASSLSGGLETQYF